This TCR beta chain was sequenced during a study of T cells in localized non-small cell lung cancer. In the case of this clone: The antigen remains undetermined.

The CDR3 runs 15 residues. V was pared by 3 bases and J by 4 bases, with 15 bases between. Looked up from germline, CDR1 is SEHNR and CDR2 is FQNEAQ (reference sequence). Data came from immunoSEQ multiplex PCR; TCRdb stores just in-frame clones and leaves some out. The sample has more than 30,000 clones, nearly 90% seen once. Points from the study as a whole: For the top 100 tumor clones, a median roughly 56 also appeared in adjacent lung.

Sequences were derived from peripheral blood mononuclear cells, sampled before any cancer treatment. The chain recombines TRBV7-9 with TRBJ1-1; possibly TRBD1 for D (6 bases). This receptor was obtained from a woman aged 40-69 years with stage III lung adenocarcinoma. The CDR3 here is CASSLGQGKRTEAFF. In DNA, the CDR3 is TGTGCCAGCAGCTTGGGCCAGGGGAAGCGCACTGAAGCTTTCTTT. Drawing the rest from reference TRBV7-9 and TRBJ1-1, the complete variable domain is DTGVSQNPRHKITKRGQNVTFRCDPISEHNRLYWYRQTLGQGPEFLTYFQNEAQLEKSRLLSDRFSAERPKGSFSTLEIQRTEQGDSAMYLCASSLGQGKRTEAFFGQGTRLTVV.